The clone carrying this T cell receptor beta chain was found a few times. The same CDR3 arises from other DNA sequences in this sample as well. Trimming cost V 5 bases and J 4 bases; bases outside gene matches: 7. The CDR3 runs 15 residues. CDR1 is MNHEY and CDR2 is SMNVEV in the germline V gene (reference sequence). Researchers ran the PCR with 60 Vbeta and 13 Jbeta primers. Libraries were prepared by immunoSEQ multiplex PCR; TCRdb keeps only in-frame clonotypes and omits some of them. Of 120,000 or so clones in the sample, around 82% were seen once. The sample comes from a study of cytomegalovirus exposure and HLA in healthy donors.

This sequence was found in a female donor in good health and CMV-seronegative. Sequenced: PBMCs. The V call is TRBV27, the J call TRBJ2-1; 8 positions agree with TRBD1. CDR3 coding DNA: TGTGCCAGCAGTCCCCAGGGGGCTTCTTACAATGAGCAGTTCTTC. Its translation: CASSPQGASYNEQFF.